The clone carrying this T cell receptor beta chain occurred once. Its antigen is as yet unknown. The data stem from a study of a mutant IDH1 vaccine in newly diagnosed glioma. Study information: Patients under treatment included about 62% males and 37.5% females and had a mean age of around 37 years. Earlier treatment was radiotherapy, temozolomide, or both, with most getting both. Findings and caveats of the study: Seemingly, top peripheral T cell clonotype changes bore no relation to pseudoprogression.

Repertoires were generated with immunoSEQ multiplex PCR, while TCRdb's copy carries only in-frame clones and drops some. The sample includes 39,000 or so clones, 70% to 80% of them seen just once. Indicated time point: week 5, during vaccination. What each vaccine dose contained was 300 ug of mutant IDH1 20-mer peptide, accompanied by topical imiquimod. Donor diagnoses consisted of new WHO grade 3 or 4 IDH1-mutant, ATRX-lost astrocytomas. The clonotype was recovered from a man in his forties or fifties with glioma. Sequencing was performed on PBMCs, taken from a glioma patient whose treatment included an IDH1 peptide vaccine.

The CDR3 bases are TGCGCCAGCAGCCTGGGACAGCCGAATTCACCCCTCCACTTT. Amino acid sequence: CASSLGQPNSPLHF. The rearrangement uses TRBV5-1 and TRBJ1-6; 7 bases are shared with TRBD1. Germline V lookup: CDR1 SGHRS, CDR2 YFSETQ. J was trimmed by 7 bases and V by 4 bases; bases with no gene match: 5. The CDR3 runs 14 residues.